This TCR beta chain is from a study of shared clonotypes between healthy human individuals. Across the whole study: CD4 naive and CD4 memory each took three plates per donor, while CD8 naive took two and CD8 memory one.

The table came from immunoSEQ multiplex PCR; TCRdb's copy has only in-frame clones and leaves some out. This sample has over 2 million clones, with roughly 96% found just once. CDR3 size: 15 residues. V lost 4 bases, J lost 8 bases, and 18 bases lay in between. CDR1 SGHNT and CDR2 YYREEE come from the germline V gene (reference sequence). The receptor's source is a man aged 18 to 29 in good health. Sequencing used naive CD4+ T cells sorted from blood. Subset reported: CD45RA+ positively selected. This chain connects TRBV5-4 to TRBJ1-4; possible D gene TRBD1, 5 bases. The CDR3 bases are TGTGCCAGCAGCCCAGGTACAGGCTCCCGCGAAAAACTGTTTTTT. As protein: CASSPGTGSREKLFF.